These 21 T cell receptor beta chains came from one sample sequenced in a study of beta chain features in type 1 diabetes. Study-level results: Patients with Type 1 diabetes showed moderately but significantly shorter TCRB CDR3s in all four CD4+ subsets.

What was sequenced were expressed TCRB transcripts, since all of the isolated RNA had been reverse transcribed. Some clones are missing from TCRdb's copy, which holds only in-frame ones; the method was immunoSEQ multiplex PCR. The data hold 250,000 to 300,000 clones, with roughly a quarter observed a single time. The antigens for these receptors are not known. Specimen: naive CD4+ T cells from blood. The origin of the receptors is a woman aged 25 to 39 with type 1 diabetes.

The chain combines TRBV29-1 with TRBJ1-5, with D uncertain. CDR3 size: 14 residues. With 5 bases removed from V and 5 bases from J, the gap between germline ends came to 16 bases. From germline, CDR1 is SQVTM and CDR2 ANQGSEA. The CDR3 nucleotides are TGCAGCGTTATCTGGTTGGGAGGAGATCAGCCCCAGCATTTT. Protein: CSVIWLGGDQPQHF.

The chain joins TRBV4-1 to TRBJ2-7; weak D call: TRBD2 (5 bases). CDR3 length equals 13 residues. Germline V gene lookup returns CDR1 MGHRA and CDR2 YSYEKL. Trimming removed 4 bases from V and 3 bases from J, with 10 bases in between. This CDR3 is CASSRALVYEQYF. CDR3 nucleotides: TGCGCCAGCAGCCGAGCACTAGTCTACGAGCAGTACTTC.

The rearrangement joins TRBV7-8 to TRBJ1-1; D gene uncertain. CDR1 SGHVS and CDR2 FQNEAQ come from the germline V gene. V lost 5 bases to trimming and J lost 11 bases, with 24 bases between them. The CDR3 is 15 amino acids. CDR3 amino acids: CASSPRRVRVRWAFF. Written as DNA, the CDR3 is TGTGCCAGCAGCCCCCGGAGGGTACGGGTTAGATGGGCTTTCTTT.

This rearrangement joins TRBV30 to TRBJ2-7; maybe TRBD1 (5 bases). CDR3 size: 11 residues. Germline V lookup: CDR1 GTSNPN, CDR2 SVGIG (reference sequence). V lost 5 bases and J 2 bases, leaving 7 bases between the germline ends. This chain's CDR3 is CAWDRTYEQYF. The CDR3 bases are TGTGCCTGGGACAGAACCTACGAGCAGTACTTC.

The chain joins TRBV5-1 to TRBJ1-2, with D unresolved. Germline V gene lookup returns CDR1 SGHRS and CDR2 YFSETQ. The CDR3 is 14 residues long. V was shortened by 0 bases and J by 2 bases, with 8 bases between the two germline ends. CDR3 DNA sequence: TGCGCCAGCAGCTTGGAGAGTGTCAACTATGGCTACACCTTC. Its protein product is CASSLESVNYGYTF.

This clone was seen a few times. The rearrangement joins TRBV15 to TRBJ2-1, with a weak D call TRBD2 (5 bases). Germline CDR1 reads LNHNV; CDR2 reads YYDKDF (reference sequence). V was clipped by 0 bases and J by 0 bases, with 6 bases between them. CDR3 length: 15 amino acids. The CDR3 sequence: CATSRDGNSYNEQFF. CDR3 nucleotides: TGTGCCACCAGCAGAGACGGGAACTCCTACAATGAGCAGTTCTTC.

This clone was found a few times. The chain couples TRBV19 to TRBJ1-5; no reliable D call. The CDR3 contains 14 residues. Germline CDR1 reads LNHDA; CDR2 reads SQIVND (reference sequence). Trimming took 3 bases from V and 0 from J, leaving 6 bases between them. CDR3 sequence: CASSISYSNQPQHF. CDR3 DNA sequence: TGTGCCAGTAGTATTTCGTATAGCAATCAGCCCCAGCATTTT. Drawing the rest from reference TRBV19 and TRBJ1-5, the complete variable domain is DGGITQSPKYLFRKEGQNVTLSCEQNLNHDAMYWYRQDPGQGLRLIYYSQIVNDFQKGDIAEGYSVSREKKESFPLTVTSAQKNPTAFYLCASSISYSNQPQHFGDGTRLSIL.

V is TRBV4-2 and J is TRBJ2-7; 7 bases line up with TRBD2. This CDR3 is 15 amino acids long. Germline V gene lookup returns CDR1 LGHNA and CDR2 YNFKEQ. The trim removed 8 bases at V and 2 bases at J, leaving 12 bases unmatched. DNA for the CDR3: TGTGCCAGCGCCCGGGAGGAGGGTTCACCCTACGAGCAGTACTTC. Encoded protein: CASAREEGSPYEQYF.

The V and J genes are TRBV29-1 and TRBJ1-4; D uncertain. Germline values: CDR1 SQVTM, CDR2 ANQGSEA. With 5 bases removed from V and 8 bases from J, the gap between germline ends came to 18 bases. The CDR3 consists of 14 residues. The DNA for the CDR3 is TGCAGCGTTAATTTGGGCGGGGTGGGGGAAAAACTGTTTTTT. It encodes CSVNLGGVGEKLFF. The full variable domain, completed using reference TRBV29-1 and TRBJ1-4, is SAVISQKPSRDICQRGTSLTIQCQVDSQVTMMFWYRQQPGQSLTLIATANQGSEATYESGFVIDKFPISRPNLTFSTLTVSNMSPEDSSIYLCSVNLGGVGEKLFFGSGTQLSVL.

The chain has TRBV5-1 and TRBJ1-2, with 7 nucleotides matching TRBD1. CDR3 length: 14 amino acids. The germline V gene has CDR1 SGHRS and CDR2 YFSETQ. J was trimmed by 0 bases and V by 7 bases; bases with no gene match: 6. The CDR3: CASGRQGPNYGYTF. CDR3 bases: TGCGCCAGCGGCAGACAGGGCCCTAACTATGGCTACACCTTC.

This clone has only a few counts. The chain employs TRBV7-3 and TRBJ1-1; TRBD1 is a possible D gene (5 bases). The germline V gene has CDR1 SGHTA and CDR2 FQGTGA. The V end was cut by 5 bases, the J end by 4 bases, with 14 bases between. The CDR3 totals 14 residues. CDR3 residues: CASSPGSGGTEAFF. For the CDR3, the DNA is TGTGCCAGCAGCCCAGGATCGGGGGGCACTGAAGCTTTCTTT.

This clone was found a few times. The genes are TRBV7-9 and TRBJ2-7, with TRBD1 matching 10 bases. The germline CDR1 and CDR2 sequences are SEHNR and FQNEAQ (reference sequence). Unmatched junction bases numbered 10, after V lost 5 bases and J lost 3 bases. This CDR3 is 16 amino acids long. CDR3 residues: CASSPWGDRGIYEQYF. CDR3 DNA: TGTGCCAGCAGCCCTTGGGGGGACAGGGGAATCTACGAGCAGTACTTC.

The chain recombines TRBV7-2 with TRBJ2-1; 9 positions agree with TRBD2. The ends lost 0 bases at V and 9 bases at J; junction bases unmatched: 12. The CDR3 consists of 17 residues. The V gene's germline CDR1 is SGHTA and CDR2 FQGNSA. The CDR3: CASSLAALAGNMGEQFF. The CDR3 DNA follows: TGTGCCAGCAGCTTAGCGGCCCTAGCGGGAAATATGGGTGAGCAGTTCTTC.

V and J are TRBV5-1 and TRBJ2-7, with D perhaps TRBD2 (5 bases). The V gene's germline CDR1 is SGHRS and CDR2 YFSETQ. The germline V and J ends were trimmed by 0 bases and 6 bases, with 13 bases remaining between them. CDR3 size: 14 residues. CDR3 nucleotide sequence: TGCGCCAGCAGCTTGGAGCGGCAGCTGGGCGAGCAGTACTTC. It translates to CASSLERQLGEQYF.

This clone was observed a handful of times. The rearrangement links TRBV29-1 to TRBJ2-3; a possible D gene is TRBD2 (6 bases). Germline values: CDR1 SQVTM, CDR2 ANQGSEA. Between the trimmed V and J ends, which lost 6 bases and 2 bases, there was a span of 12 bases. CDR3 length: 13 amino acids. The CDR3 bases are TGCAGCGTCGGCCGGGACTTCACAGATACGCAGTATTTT. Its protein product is CSVGRDFTDTQYF.

CDR3 DNA: TGCGCCAGCAGCCACCTCCTGCCGAAGGGACAGGACTATGGCTACACCTTC. The encoded protein is CASSHLLPKGQDYGYTF. The rearrangement joins TRBV4-1 to TRBJ1-2, with 8 nucleotides matching TRBD1. The CDR3 spans 17 residues. The germline V gene has CDR1 MGHRA and CDR2 YSYEKL. The V segment lost 3 bases and the J segment 3 bases; nucleotides outside the gene matches: 12.

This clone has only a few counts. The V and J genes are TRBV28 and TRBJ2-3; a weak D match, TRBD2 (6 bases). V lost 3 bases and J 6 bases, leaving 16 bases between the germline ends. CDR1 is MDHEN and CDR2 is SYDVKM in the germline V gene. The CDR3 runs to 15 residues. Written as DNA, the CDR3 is TGTGCCAGCAGTTTGGGTCTCGGGGGTTCGGATACGCAGTATTTT. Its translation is CASSLGLGGSDTQYF.

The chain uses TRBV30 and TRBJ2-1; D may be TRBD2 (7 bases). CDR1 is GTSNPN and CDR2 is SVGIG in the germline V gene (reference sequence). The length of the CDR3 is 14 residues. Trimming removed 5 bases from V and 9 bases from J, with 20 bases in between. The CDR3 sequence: CAWSRLAEGGEQFF. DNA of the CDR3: TGTGCCTGGTCAAGGCTAGCGGAAGGGGGTGAGCAGTTCTTC. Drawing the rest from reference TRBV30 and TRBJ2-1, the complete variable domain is SQTIHQWPATLVQPVGSPLSLECTVEGTSNPNLYWYRQAAGRGLQLLFYSVGIGQISSEVPQNLSASRPQDRQFILSSKKLLLSDSGFYLCAWSRLAEGGEQFFGPGTRLTVL.

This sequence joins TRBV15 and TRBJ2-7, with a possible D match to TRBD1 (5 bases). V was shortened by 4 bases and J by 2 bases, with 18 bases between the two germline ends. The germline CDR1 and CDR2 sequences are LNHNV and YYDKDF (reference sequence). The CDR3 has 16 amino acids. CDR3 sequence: CATSKSVYGRAYEQYF. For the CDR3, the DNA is TGTGCCACCAGCAAGTCTGTTTATGGCAGGGCCTACGAGCAGTACTTC.

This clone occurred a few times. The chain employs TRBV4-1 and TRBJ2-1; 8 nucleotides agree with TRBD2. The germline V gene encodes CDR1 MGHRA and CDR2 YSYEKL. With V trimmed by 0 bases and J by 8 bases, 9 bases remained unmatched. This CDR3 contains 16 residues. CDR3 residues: CASSQEWSGSLDEQFF. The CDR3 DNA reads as TGCGCCAGCAGCCAAGAATGGAGCGGGAGTTTGGATGAGCAGTTCTTC.

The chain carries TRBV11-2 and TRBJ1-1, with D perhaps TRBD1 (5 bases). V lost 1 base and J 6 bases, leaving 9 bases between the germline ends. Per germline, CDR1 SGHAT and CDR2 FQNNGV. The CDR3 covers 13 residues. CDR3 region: CASSLAREAEAFF. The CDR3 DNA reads TGTGCCAGCAGCTTAGCCAGGGAGGCTGAAGCTTTCTTT.